These 18 T cell receptor beta chains originate from one sample sequenced in a study of T cell changes during pregnancy in multiple sclerosis. Assay: immunoSEQ multiplex PCR; the TCRdb copy retains only in-frame clones and omits some. The table lists tens of thousands of clones, 85% to 90% of them singletons. The sequenced sample was CD8+ T cells from peripheral blood mononuclear cells, obtained before pregnancy. The source is a female donor with multiple sclerosis, enrolled in a pregnancy study.

The chain combines TRBV13 with TRBJ2-1, with D tentatively TRBD1 (7 bases). Germline CDR1 is PRHDT and CDR2 is FYEKMQ (reference sequence). Trimming stripped 4 bases from V and 10 bases from J, with 17 bases between. The CDR3 sequence is 14 residues long. The CDR3 region is CASSSLRGVGEQFF. For the CDR3, the DNA is TGTGCCAGCAGCTCCCTCAGGGGGGTAGGCGAGCAGTTCTTC.

J is TRBJ1-2 and V is TRBV2; maybe TRBD1 (6 bases). Germline-derived CDR1 and CDR2 are SNHLY and FYNNEI. The CDR3 loop spans 13 amino acids. V was cut by 4 bases and J by 4 bases, with 10 bases left in between. CDR3 in amino acids: CASSGDNRYGYTF. The CDR3 nucleotides are TGTGCCAGCAGTGGGGACAATCGCTATGGCTACACCTTC.

This clone came up once. V gene TRBV29-1 combines with J gene TRBJ2-1; 11 bases fit TRBD2. CDR1 is SQVTM, CDR2 ANQGSEA, per germline. J was trimmed by 3 bases and V by 5 bases; bases with no gene match: 0. The CDR3 consists of 13 residues. CDR3 sequence (DNA): TGCAGCGTTACTAGCGGGGGCTACAATGAGCAGTTCTTC. Translation: CSVTSGGYNEQFF.

V and J are TRBV15 and TRBJ2-5; TRBD2 aligns across 9 bases. This CDR3 region has 16 residues. V shed 4 bases, J shed 5 bases, and the junction held 11 bases outside the gene matches. The V gene's germline CDR1 is LNHNV and CDR2 YYDKDF (reference sequence). The CDR3 reads CATSTFRAGGVETQYF. Written as DNA, the CDR3 is TGTGCCACCAGCACCTTTAGAGCGGGGGGAGTGGAGACCCAGTACTTC.

The chain combines TRBV29-1 with TRBJ1-5, with 7 nucleotides matching TRBD1. This CDR3 contains 13 residues. Per germline, CDR1 SQVTM and CDR2 ANQGSEA. After removal of 8 bases from V and 0 bases from J, the junction contained 4 bases not matched to a gene. CDR3 sequence (DNA): TGCAGCATTACAGGGGATAGCAATCAGCCCCAGCATTTT. Translating gives CSITGDSNQPQHF.

This clone appeared a single time. V usage is TRBV27 and J usage is TRBJ1-1, with D hard to call. Between the trimmed V and J ends, which lost 5 bases and 5 bases, there was a span of 9 bases. Germline lookup yields CDR1 MNHEY and CDR2 SMNVEV (reference sequence). This CDR3 comprises 12 residues. The CDR3 nucleotides read TGTGCCAGCAGTCCCCCCGGGACTGAAGCTTTCTTT. Protein: CASSPPGTEAFF.

The chain carries TRBV4-3 and TRBJ1-2, with TRBD1 as a possible D gene (6 bases). This CDR3 has 13 amino acids. CDR1 and CDR2 from the germline V gene are LGHNA and YSLEER. The V and J ends lost 4 bases and 5 bases respectively, with 11 bases between them. CDR3 sequence reads: CASSPMDSYGYTF. The CDR3 region has the DNA TGCGCCAGCAGCCCCATGGACAGTTATGGCTACACCTTC.

J is TRBJ2-1 and V is TRBV7-3, with 7 bases fitting TRBD1. J was trimmed by 5 bases and V by 1 base; bases with no gene match: 8. The CDR3 is made up of 16 amino acids. Germline V gene lookup returns CDR1 SGHTA and CDR2 FQGTGA. The CDR3 DNA sequence: TGTGCCAGCAGCTTAAGTGTAGCAGGGGGTAACAATGAGCAGTTCTTC. It codes for CASSLSVAGGNNEQFF.

CDR3 loop: CASSLANREETQYF. DNA of the CDR3: TGTGCCAGCAGCTTAGCTAACAGGGAAGAGACCCAGTACTTC. The chain has TRBV7-9 and TRBJ2-5; a possible D gene is TRBD1 (6 bases). Germline V gives CDR1 SEHNR, CDR2 FQNEAQ (reference sequence). V was clipped by 0 bases and J by 3 bases, with 8 bases between them. This CDR3 comprises 14 residues.

This clone appeared a single time. The chain joins TRBV19 to TRBJ2-5, with TRBD2 matching over 13 bases. After removal of 1 base from V and 4 bases from J, the junction contained 6 bases not matched to a gene. This CDR3 contains 17 residues. CDR1 is LNHDA and CDR2 is SQIVND in the germline V gene (reference sequence). CDR3 bases: TGTGCCAGTAGTATAGGAACTAGCGGGGGGGCTACAGAGACCCAGTACTTC. Translating gives CASSIGTSGGATETQYF.

This chain uses TRBV13 with TRBJ1-2, with TRBD1 matching over 11 bases. The germline gives CDR1 PRHDT, CDR2 FYEKMQ (reference sequence). The CDR3 runs 16 residues. V was pared by 4 bases and J by 4 bases, with 8 bases of the junction left unmatched. CDR3 amino acids: CASSYLRTGGVYGYTF. CDR3 nucleotide sequence: TGTGCCAGCAGCTACCTTCGGACAGGGGGCGTCTATGGCTACACCTTC.

This rearrangement joins TRBV6-5 to TRBJ2-7, with 9 bases matching TRBD1. The trim removed 8 bases at V and 4 bases at J, leaving 12 bases unmatched. The CDR3 has 15 residues. Germline CDR1 is MNHEY and CDR2 is SVGAGI. CDR3 nucleotide sequence: TGTGCCAGCGCCGGGACCGGGACAGGGCGTTACGAGCAGTACTTC. Translation: CASAGTGTGRYEQYF.

The CDR3 nucleotides read TGTGCCAGCAGTCCTCGGGGGGCCTCCTACGAGCAGTACTTC. This codes for CASSPRGASYEQYF. The genes are TRBV11-1 and TRBJ2-7, with D perhaps TRBD2 (7 bases). With 6 bases removed from V and 0 bases from J, the gap between germline ends came to 12 bases. The CDR3 extends over 14 amino acids. CDR1 is SGHAT, CDR2 FQDESV, per germline (reference sequence).

The chain recombines TRBV27 with TRBJ1-2; D remains ambiguous. The CDR3 consists of 13 residues. V gave up 6 bases and J gave up 6 bases, with 14 bases separating them. Germline V gene lookup returns CDR1 MNHEY and CDR2 SMNVEV (reference sequence). The CDR3 DNA reads TGTGCCAGCAGACGAACCTCCGGGGATGGCTACACCTTC. Translation gives CASRRTSGDGYTF.

This chain connects TRBV27 to TRBJ2-1; no definite D call. In germline, CDR1 is MNHEY, CDR2 SMNVEV (reference sequence). This CDR3 spans 13 amino acids. V lost 2 bases, J lost 8 bases, and 10 bases lay in between. CDR3 DNA: TGTGCCAGCAGTTTAAGCCCCTTGGATGAGCAGTTCTTC. It yields the protein CASSLSPLDEQFF.

This clone has just one count. This chain connects TRBV14 to TRBJ2-7; the D gene is possibly TRBD2 (6 bases). Germline lookup yields CDR1 SGHDN and CDR2 FVKESK. V gave up 3 bases and J gave up 0 bases, with 12 bases separating them. The CDR3 sequence is 15 residues long. The CDR3 bases are TGTGCCAGCAGCCAGCGGTCCGGGGGCTCCTACGAGCAGTACTTC. Amino acids: CASSQRSGGSYEQYF.

The genes are TRBV27 and TRBJ2-7; 8 bases fit TRBD1. V was clipped by 1 base and J by 1 base; unmatched bases: 6. The CDR3 has 16 amino acids. Germline V gives CDR1 MNHEY, CDR2 SMNVEV (reference sequence). The CDR3 region is CASSLYGTGSSYEQYF. The CDR3 nucleotides are TGTGCCAGCAGTTTATACGGGACAGGTAGTTCCTACGAGCAGTACTTC.

The chain uses TRBV7-8 and TRBJ1-5, with D hard to call. The germline gives CDR1 SGHVS, CDR2 FQNEAQ. V dropped 4 bases and J dropped 0 bases, with 10 bases sitting between them. CDR3 length: 15 amino acids. The CDR3 here is CASSSFEGSNQPQHF. CDR3 DNA: TGTGCCAGCAGCTCCTTCGAGGGTAGCAATCAGCCCCAGCATTTT.